The sequence of this T cell receptor beta chain was determined in a study of CD8 T cells in acute hepatitis C reinfection. About this clone itself: No antigen is known for it.

Noted time point: naive CD8 control sorted from an acute-time-point sample. Profiled with immunoSEQ multiplex PCR; TCRdb holds only in-frame clones, not every one. This repertoire shows around 36,000 clones, approximately 85% found once; its top ten account for 9.5% to 12%. General observations from the study: Diversity was high, without significant differences between resolver and chronic groups. Regardless of outcome, around 13 public clonotypes appeared, one using V04-02/J02-02.

V shed 6 bases and J 12 bases; nucleotides not matched to a gene: 9. CDR3 length equals 13 residues. Per germline, CDR1 LGHNT and CDR2 FRNRAP. Specimen: naive CD8+ T cells from PBMCs. This clonotype was sampled from a woman under 30 who spontaneously cleared hepatitis C infection. V is TRBV12-5 and J is TRBJ1-5; 9 nucleotides agree with TRBD1. The CDR3 protein is CASGKHPDRGQHF. The CDR3 DNA follows: TGTGCTAGTGGGAAGCATCCGGACAGGGGCCAGCATTTT.